The rows below give T cell receptor beta chains drawn from one sample of a study of cytomegalovirus exposure and HLA in healthy donors. Only in-frame clones appear in the TCRdb table, and some are missing; sequencing was by immunoSEQ multiplex PCR. The data show 110,000 or so clones, 55% to 75% seen once. Sample: PBMCs. The receptors here all came from a woman between 70 and 85 years old in good health and CMV-seropositive. CDR3s include the opening cysteine and the closing phenylalanine or tryptophan. D genes are given only for firm matches. The size of a clone is reported for some rows only, either as once, few or many, or as a class for expanded clones.

TRBJ2-5	TRBV6-6	few	NA	TGTGCCAGCGTAGCGATGCTCAGTGAGACCCAGTACTTC	CASVAMLSETQYF
TRBJ1-1	TRBV19	few	NA	TGTGCCAGTAGTGCCCTCTCCACAGGGCGGACTGAAGCTTTCTTT	CASSALSTGRTEAFF
TRBJ2-7	TRBV6-5	NA	TRBD1	TGTGCCAGCAGGCGCGACCTCAGGGGGCCCGGAGAGCAGTACTTC	CASRRDLRGPGEQYF
TRBJ1-3	TRBV2	NA	NA	TGTGCCAGCAGTGAAAGGGGCGTTGGAAACACCATATATTTT	CASSERGVGNTIYF
TRBJ2-6	TRBV7-7	NA	NA	TGTGCCAGCAGCCCAAATGCGGGTGCTGGGGCCAACGTCCTGACTTTC	CASSPNAGAGANVLTF
TRBJ2-1	TRBV5-6	few	TRBD1	TGTGCCAGCAGCTTGGTGGGACAGCTATTCTCCTACAATGAGCAGTTCTTC	CASSLVGQLFSYNEQFF
TRBJ1-6	TRBV5-6	NA	NA	TGTGCCAGCAGCTTCTCCGGACAGAGCTCCTATAATTCACCCCTCCACTTT	CASSFSGQSSYNSPLHF
TRBJ1-1	TRBV19	NA	TRBD1	TGTGCCAGTAGAAGAACAGGGGTAGACGGTGAAGCTTTCTTT	CASRRTGVDGEAFF
TRBJ2-7	TRBV4-2	NA	NA	TGTGCCAGCAGCCAAGAACTTGTGATCGGGGGTGGTATCTACTACGAGCAGTACTTC	CASSQELVIGGGIYYEQYF
TRBJ1-2	TRBV5-1	NA	TRBD1	TGCGCCAGCAGACCCGGGACAGACTATGGCTACACCTTC	CASRPGTDYGYTF
TRBJ1-3	TRBV10-3	NA	TRBD1	TGTGCCATCAGTGACGGGACAGGGGGCAGATCGTCTGGAAACACCATATATTTT	CAISDGTGGRSSGNTIYF
TRBJ2-5	TRBV10-3	NA	TRBD2	TGTGCCATCAGCCCGAGCGAACTAGCGGGACTCAAAGGGGAGACCCAGTACTTC	CAISPSELAGLKGETQYF
TRBJ1-6	TRBV19	NA	NA	TGTGCCAGTAGTATGGGAGGAGGGATCTTGTTTTCACCCCTCCACTTT	CASSMGGGILFSPLHF
TRBJ1-3	TRBV9	NA	NA	TGTGCCAGCAGCGTAGGAGGCCAAGCTGGAAACACCATATATTTT	CASSVGGQAGNTIYF